The clone carrying this TCR beta chain was recorded only once. No antigen is known for it. The sample comes from a study of cytomegalovirus exposure and HLA in healthy donors. Study findings and constraints: V- and J-gene trimming of TCR beta was linked (in a later analysis) to a missense DCLRE1C variant. Follow-up analysis found HLA locus-dependent TCR association rates, highest for DRB1 and lowest for HLA-C. A later analysis, which compared TCR beta chains of equal frequency, found the HLA-associated ones more clonally expanded.

The V gene's germline CDR1 is SGHTS and CDR2 YDEGEE. With 2 bases clipped from V and 0 bases from J, the junction kept 8 bases outside the gene matches. This CDR3 spans 17 amino acids. It was with 60 Vbeta and 13 Jbeta primers that the PCR ran. Profiled with immunoSEQ multiplex PCR; TCRdb holds only in-frame clones, not every one. The table records approximately 150,000 clones, roughly four fifths of them present only once. The source material was PBMCs. The chain employs TRBV5-8 and TRBJ1-5; 7 positions match TRBD1. The receptor's source is a woman in her forties or fifties in good health and CMV-seronegative. CDR3 loop: CASSLGTALISNQPQHF. CDR3 DNA: TGTGCCAGCAGCTTAGGGACAGCCTTAATTAGCAATCAGCCCCAGCATTTT.